A single sample gave rise to the 25 T cell receptor beta chains below, sequenced in a study of blood T cell repertoires in COVID-19 (dated by TCRdb to the early 2020s). Library preparation used the immunoSEQ multiplex PCR assay. Held by TCRdb, this immuneACCESS table contains in-frame sequences only and omits some clones. Under half of the omission traces to an unresolved V gene where checked; the cause of the rest is unknown. For this sample the table gives roughly 100,000 clones, of which 90% were detected only once. The top ten constitute 5% to 7% of the sample. Input material: peripheral blood. All receptors derive from a man in his late teens or twenties with COVID-19, enrolled during active disease.

The chain has TRBV7-9 and TRBJ1-1, with a tentative D call TRBD1 (6 bases). The CDR3 totals 12 residues. V shed 1 base and J shed 6 bases, with 6 bases lying between them. Germline assignment: CDR1 SEHNR and CDR2 FQNEAQ (reference sequence). CDR3 in amino acids: CASSLGQAEAFF. The CDR3 DNA follows: TGTGCCAGCAGCTTAGGACAGGCTGAAGCTTTCTTT.

The chain employs TRBV24-1 and TRBJ2-4, with TRBD2 as a possible D gene (7 bases). This CDR3 comprises 16 residues. V was clipped by 3 bases and J by 7 bases, with 18 bases between them. Per germline, CDR1 KGHDR and CDR2 SFDVKD. The DNA for the CDR3 is TGTGCCACCAGTGATCCCTATCAAGGGGGGGGGAACATTCAGTACTTC. It codes for CATSDPYQGGGNIQYF.

The V and J genes are TRBV30 and TRBJ1-1; D possibly corresponds to TRBD1 (6 bases). Germline CDR1 reads GTSNPN; CDR2 reads SVGIG (reference sequence). The CDR3 contains 13 residues. Deletions cut 4 bases from V and 0 bases from J, with 9 bases between. The CDR3 nucleotides are TGTGCCTGGACAGGGGCGATGAACACTGAAGCTTTCTTT. This sequence encodes CAWTGAMNTEAFF.

The V gene is TRBV29-1, the J gene TRBJ2-7; the match to TRBD2 covers 10 bases. Looked up from germline, CDR1 is SQVTM and CDR2 is ANQGSEA. This CDR3 spans 15 amino acids. The V gene end was trimmed by 4 bases and the J gene end by 7 bases; junction bases not matched to a gene: 13. The CDR3 sequence: CSVGPLLAGAQEQYF. CDR3 DNA sequence: TGCAGCGTTGGACCCTTGCTAGCGGGAGCTCAGGAGCAGTACTTC.

CDR3 nucleotide sequence: TGTGCCAGCAGTTTCAGGTCAGGGGGTCAGCCCCAGCATTTT. Translated: CASSFRSGGQPQHF. The V gene is TRBV28, the J gene TRBJ1-5, with 7 bases aligning to TRBD1. This CDR3 comprises 14 residues. Germline CDR1 MDHEN, CDR2 SYDVKM. The V gene end was trimmed by 3 bases and the J gene end by 6 bases; junction bases not matched to a gene: 5.

This chain uses TRBV28 with TRBJ1-2, with 7 positions matching TRBD1. CDR3 size: 19 residues. CDR1 and CDR2 from the germline V gene are MDHEN and SYDVKM. Losses at the gene ends were 3 bases for V and 2 bases for J; bases not matched to a gene: 18. This CDR3 reads CASSFPNTGAFALNYGYTF. DNA for the CDR3: TGTGCCAGCAGTTTCCCCAATACAGGGGCCTTCGCTTTAAACTATGGCTACACCTTC.

V usage is TRBV9 and J usage is TRBJ2-7; D remains ambiguous. CDR1 is SGDLS, CDR2 YYNGEE, per germline. CDR3 length: 14 residues. V shed 5 bases and J shed 2 bases, with 14 bases lying between them. CDR3: CASSLGAVTYEQYF. CDR3 in DNA: TGTGCCAGCAGTCTAGGAGCAGTGACCTACGAGCAGTACTTC.

This CDR3 reads CASSYRGLRYGYTF. For the CDR3, the DNA is TGTGCCAGCAGTTACAGGGGGCTTCGCTATGGCTACACCTTC. This chain links TRBV28 with TRBJ1-2; 9 bases are a match to TRBD1. Germline CDR1 reads MDHEN; CDR2 reads SYDVKM. The CDR3 runs 14 residues. V dropped 4 bases and J dropped 4; count of bases not matched to a gene: 4.

This chain links TRBV6-5 with TRBJ1-5; D ambiguous. The CDR3 runs to 14 residues. Germline V CDR1 and CDR2: MNHEY, SVGAGI. The V end lost 7 bases, the J end lost 2 bases, and 12 bases lay between the germline ends. This CDR3 is CASTGFYGNQPQHF. Written as DNA, the CDR3 is TGTGCCAGCACGGGATTTTATGGCAATCAGCCCCAGCATTTT.

In DNA, the CDR3 is TGTGCCAGCTCACAGGCGGTGGGCCGGGGAGGCTCCTACGAGCAGTACTTC. Translating gives CASSQAVGRGGSYEQYF. The chain links TRBV18 to TRBJ2-7, with a possible D match to TRBD2 (6 bases). The V end was cut by 4 bases, the J end by 0 bases, with 19 bases between. The CDR3 sequence is 17 residues long. Germline V lookup: CDR1 KGHSH, CDR2 LQKENI.

The chain carries TRBV5-1 and TRBJ1-2; D not certain. The CDR3 is 16 residues long. CDR1 and CDR2 (germline): SGHRS, YFSETQ. Here the CDR3 reads CAIPRGIQKANYGYTF. Written as DNA, the CDR3 is TGCGCGATCCCCCGGGGTATTCAGAAGGCTAACTATGGCTACACCTTC. Full variable domain (rest looked up from reference TRBV5-1 and TRBJ1-2): KAGVTQTPRYLIKTRGQQVTLSCSPISGHRSVSWYQQTPGQGLQFLFEYFSETQRNKGNFPGRFSGRQFSNSRSEMNVSTLELGDSALYLCAIPRGIQKANYGYTFGSGTRLTVV.

This chain uses TRBV5-4 with TRBJ2-7; 7 nucleotides agree with TRBD2. The CDR3 is 13 residues long. With V trimmed by 4 bases and J by 4 bases, 5 bases remained unmatched. Germline assignment: CDR1 SGHNT and CDR2 YYREEE (reference sequence). DNA for the CDR3: TGTGCCAGCAGCCCGGGACTATCGTACGAGCAGTACTTC. Protein sequence: CASSPGLSYEQYF. The full variable domain, rest sourced from reference TRBV5-4 and TRBJ2-7, is ETGVTQSPTHLIKTRGQQVTLRCSSQSGHNTVSWYQQALGQGPQFIFQYYREEENGRGNFPPRFSGLQFPNYSSELNVNALELDDSALYLCASSPGLSYEQYFGPGTRLTVT.

The gene calls are TRBV6-5 and TRBJ2-2, with TRBD2 identical over 7 bases. Germline V gene data show CDR1 as MNHEY and CDR2 as SVGAGI. V trimming: 4 bases; J trimming: 9 bases; junction bases outside the gene matches: 5. The CDR3 is 13 residues long. The CDR3 nucleotides are TGTGCCAGCAGTTGGACTAGTAGCAGGGAGCTGTTTTTT. This sequence encodes CASSWTSSRELFF.

CDR3 sequence: CASAKPGRSSYNEQFF. CDR3 DNA sequence: TGTGCCAGTGCTAAGCCGGGAAGAAGCTCCTACAATGAGCAGTTCTTC. This rearrangement joins TRBV25-1 to TRBJ2-1; D is perhaps TRBD2 (5 bases). CDR3 length: 16 residues. V gave up 9 bases and J gave up 0 bases, with 18 bases separating them. CDR1 MGHDK and CDR2 SYGVNS come from the germline V gene.

The rearrangement joins TRBV5-6 to TRBJ2-5, with a possible D match to TRBD1 (7 bases). The ends were cut back, 2 bases at V and 5 bases at J, with 13 bases in the middle. Germline assignment: CDR1 SGHDT and CDR2 YYEEEE. The CDR3 has 14 residues. The CDR3, as DNA: TGTGCCAGCAGCTTTGGAGGGGGCCTGGAGACCCAGTACTTC. This codes for CASSFGGGLETQYF.

The gene calls are TRBV30 and TRBJ2-4; tentatively, D is TRBD2 (6 bases). Trimming pared 0 bases from V and 1 base from J, leaving 22 bases between. CDR3 length equals 19 residues. The V gene's germline CDR1 is GTSNPN and CDR2 SVGIG (reference sequence). The CDR3, as DNA: TGTGCCTGGAGTGTATCGGGGGTGTGGGGAGCCGTCGCCAAAAACATTCAGTACTTC. Translation gives CAWSVSGVWGAVAKNIQYF.

The chain employs TRBV28 and TRBJ2-7, with D perhaps TRBD1 (6 bases). The V and J ends lost 6 bases and 3 bases respectively, with 15 bases between them. CDR3 size: 14 residues. Germline CDR1 reads MDHEN; CDR2 reads SYDVKM. The CDR3 DNA reads TGTGCCAGCAGCGATACAGGGCCATACTACGAGCAGTACTTC. This translates into CASSDTGPYYEQYF.

V usage is TRBV6-6 and J usage is TRBJ2-3; the D gene is possibly TRBD1 (6 bases). V was clipped by 4 bases and J by 2 bases, with 7 bases between them. The CDR3 has 13 residues. Germline CDR1 is MNHNY and CDR2 is SVGAGI (reference sequence). As DNA, the CDR3 is TGTGCCAGCAGTTGGGACAACACAGATACGCAGTATTTT. Translating it yields CASSWDNTDTQYF.

The J gene is TRBJ2-7, the V gene TRBV5-1, with no clear D. CDR1 is SGHRS, CDR2 YFSETQ, per germline. The CDR3 length is 13 residues. V lost 0 bases and J lost 0, with 4 bases in between. The CDR3 sequence is CASSLDGSYEQYF. In DNA, the CDR3 is TGCGCCAGCAGCTTGGACGGCTCCTACGAGCAGTACTTC.

The V gene is TRBV7-2, the J gene TRBJ1-3; perhaps TRBD1 as D (6 bases). The CDR3 covers 16 residues. V was cut by 5 bases and J by 0 bases, with 14 bases left in between. Germline loops: CDR1 SGHTA, CDR2 FQGNSA. In nucleotides, the CDR3 is TGTGCCAGCAGCCTCCACAGGGTTAGCTCTGGAAACACCATATATTTT. It codes for CASSLHRVSSGNTIYF.

The chain recombines TRBV19 with TRBJ2-7; 13 bases match TRBD2. Losses at the gene ends were 6 bases for V and 5 bases for J; bases not matched to a gene: 10. The CDR3 consists of 16 residues. Germline values: CDR1 LNHDA, CDR2 SQIVND (reference sequence). This chain's CDR3 is CASSQLAGGPRNEQYF. Here the CDR3 DNA reads TGTGCCAGTAGCCAACTAGCGGGAGGGCCTCGGAACGAGCAGTACTTC.

This rearrangement joins TRBV27 to TRBJ1-5; the D gene is possibly TRBD1 (6 bases). Deletions cut 3 bases from V and 5 bases from J, with 8 bases between. Germline CDR1 reads MNHEY; CDR2 reads SMNVEV (reference sequence). CDR3 length: 13 residues. CDR3 bases: TGTGCCAGCAGTTTGGACAGCTATCAGCCCCAGCATTTT. Encoded protein: CASSLDSYQPQHF.

In its sample, this clone was seen once. The chain carries TRBV7-2 and TRBJ1-6; a weak D match, TRBD1 (5 bases). V was pared by 4 bases and J by 7 bases, with 14 bases between. The CDR3 has 15 amino acids. Per the germline V gene, CDR1 is SGHTA and CDR2 is FQGNSA. DNA for the CDR3: TGTGCCAGCAGCTCTCAGGGATTTGCGAATTCACCCCTCCACTTT. Amino acids: CASSSQGFANSPLHF.

V and J are TRBV29-1 and TRBJ2-7, with 9 bases that match TRBD2. This CDR3 spans 13 amino acids. The V and J ends lost 5 bases and 2 bases, in that order; junction bases with no gene match: 4. Germline CDR1 reads SQVTM; CDR2 reads ANQGSEA. CDR3 DNA sequence: TGCAGCGTTCCTAGCGGGGCCCCCTACGAGCAGTACTTC. Encoded protein: CSVPSGAPYEQYF.

This rearrangement joins TRBV6-1 to TRBJ1-2; D is undetermined. In germline, CDR1 is MNHNS, CDR2 SASEGT. This CDR3 contains 15 residues. The V gene lost 2 bases and the J gene lost 2 bases, with 12 bases spanning the gap. The CDR3 reads CASSEWVQENYGYTF. The CDR3 DNA sequence: TGTGCCAGCAGTGAATGGGTTCAGGAAAACTATGGCTACACCTTC.